This T cell receptor (beta chain) was sequenced in a study of blood T cells in healthy people across ages. V was trimmed by 5 bases and J by 5 bases, leaving 7 bases between them. Germline V CDR1 and CDR2: SGHVS, FQNEAQ. This CDR3 comprises 12 residues. Using a J-beta primer mix together with a sample-barcoded 5' primer, a second PCR was run for roughly 6 to 12 cycles. Researchers report that a template-switch adaptor with 12 random nucleotides tagged each cDNA molecule. One entry per CDR3 protein results from TCRdb running MiXCR on the 5' RACE reads. The sample holds 800,000 or so distinct CDR3 sequences; 20% to 25% are singletons and the top ten take roughly 3.5%. This clonotype was seen once. The antigen is undetermined. Points from the study as a whole: The donors' CMV status was not determined, possibly confounding changes in expanded clonotypes.

Drawn from each donor were 9 to 10 milliliters of peripheral blood. The sample was also linked to a second study, of T cells of mothers and their children. From that report: Maternal samples each gave over 10 million TCR beta CDR3 reads, and child samples around 3.2 million each.

The sequence was obtained from a boy aged 10-17 years in good health. The sequenced material came from blood. This chain connects TRBV7-8 to TRBJ2-4, with unresolved D. The CDR3 spells CASSPEENIQYF. In DNA, the CDR3 is TGTGCCAGCAGCCCAGAGGAAAACATTCAGTACTTC. Full variable domain (outside the CDR3, taken from reference TRBV7-8 and TRBJ2-4): GAGVSQSPRYKVAKRGQDVALRCDPISGHVSLFWYQQALGQGPEFLTYFQNEAQLDKSGLPSDRFFAERPEGSVSTLKIQRTQQEDSAVYLCASSPEENIQYFGAGTRLSVL.